Following are 14 T cell receptor beta chains from one sample sequenced in a study of T cells expressing NK-cell markers. TCRdb reprocessed the 5' RACE reads and reports one entry per CDR3 protein, with no DNA. The sample features 150,000 or so distinct CDR3 sequences, with roughly 18% in its top ten. Sequencing was performed on blood T cells: a sorted CD56 or NKG2C T cell subset, CD4+ or CD8+ T cells, or bulk PBMC T cells (not recorded which). All receptors come from a woman between 18 and 75 years old in good health.

The chain carries TRBV14 and TRBJ2-2; with no DNA, the TCRdb D assignment of TRBD1 cannot be verified. This CDR3 comprises 15 residues. CDR1 and CDR2 (germline): SGHDN, FVKESK. CDR3 sequence: CASSALSSGVGELFF.

This chain connects TRBV20-1 to TRBJ1-1; TCRdb gives TRBD1 as the D gene, but with no DNA this cannot be confirmed. This CDR3 comprises 15 residues. Germline V CDR1 and CDR2: DFQATT, SNEGSKA (reference sequence). This CDR3 is CSARASRQGNTEAFF.

J is TRBJ1-1 and V is TRBV12-3 or TRBV12-4. The CDR3 length is 12 residues. This chain's CDR3 is CASSFGGNEAFF.

The chain is built from TRBV5-5 and TRBJ2-5; TCRdb's assignment of TRBD2 cannot be checked, as there is no DNA. This CDR3 has 13 residues. CDR1 and CDR2 (germline): SGHKS, YYEKEE (reference sequence). CDR3 region: CASTRFREGTQYF.

J is TRBJ2-1 and V is TRBV12-3 or TRBV12-4; TCRdb selects TRBD2, and the lack of DNA leaves this call unchecked. This CDR3 is 13 amino acids long. The CDR3 spells CASSLSRAHEQFF.

The chain is built from TRBV20-1 and TRBJ2-1; lacking DNA, the TRBD1 call made by TCRdb goes unchecked. Germline V gene sequence: CDR1 DFQATT, CDR2 SNEGSKA (reference sequence). The CDR3 runs to 15 residues. The CDR3 region is CSARGRGLGYNEQFF.

The chain links TRBV4-2 to TRBJ2-3; TCRdb outputs TRBD2, but without DNA this stays unchecked. This CDR3 has 17 amino acids. Per the germline V gene, CDR1 is LGHNA and CDR2 is YNFKEQ. This CDR3 is CASSQGSGGVGTDTQYF.

This chain connects TRBV5-6 to TRBJ2-7; the TCRdb D gene call, TRBD2, has no DNA to confirm it. The germline V gene has CDR1 SGHDT and CDR2 YYEEEE. The CDR3 runs to 18 residues. CDR3: CASRATRGAGGPVDEQYF.

This rearrangement joins TRBV5-1 to TRBJ2-5; checking the TCRdb D call of TRBD1 is not possible without DNA. Germline V gene lookup returns CDR1 SGHRS and CDR2 YFSETQ. CDR3 size: 15 residues. The CDR3 reads CASTATGFFQETQYF.

This sequence joins TRBV27 and TRBJ2-2; the TRBD2 assignment by TCRdb is unverifiable without DNA. CDR1 and CDR2 (germline): MNHEY, SMNVEV (reference sequence). This CDR3 spans 15 amino acids. The CDR3: CASSLGGSRTGELFF.

The chain uses TRBV29-1 and TRBJ2-1; there is no DNA to check the TCRdb D call of TRBD1. The CDR3 runs 15 residues. CDR1 and CDR2 (germline): SQVTM, ANQGSEA. The CDR3: CSALPRLAPYNEQFF.

The rearrangement links TRBV5-6 to TRBJ2-1; lacking DNA, the TRBD2 call made by TCRdb goes unchecked. CDR1 SGHDT and CDR2 YYEEEE come from the germline V gene. CDR3 length: 16 residues. This CDR3 reads CASSLVSQTGGNEQFF.

The chain couples TRBV5-1 to TRBJ2-2; TCRdb's D gene call, TRBD1, goes unchecked for lack of DNA. There are 15 residues in the CDR3. Germline V CDR1 and CDR2: SGHRS, YFSETQ. The CDR3 loop reads CASSNRDRGTGELFF.

The chain recombines TRBV6-2 or TRBV6-3 with TRBJ2-3; TCRdb proposes TRBD1, but this gene call is untestable without DNA. Germline V CDR1 and CDR2: MNHEY, SVGEGT. There are 16 residues in the CDR3. The CDR3 loop is CASSSLRGRGTDTQYF.